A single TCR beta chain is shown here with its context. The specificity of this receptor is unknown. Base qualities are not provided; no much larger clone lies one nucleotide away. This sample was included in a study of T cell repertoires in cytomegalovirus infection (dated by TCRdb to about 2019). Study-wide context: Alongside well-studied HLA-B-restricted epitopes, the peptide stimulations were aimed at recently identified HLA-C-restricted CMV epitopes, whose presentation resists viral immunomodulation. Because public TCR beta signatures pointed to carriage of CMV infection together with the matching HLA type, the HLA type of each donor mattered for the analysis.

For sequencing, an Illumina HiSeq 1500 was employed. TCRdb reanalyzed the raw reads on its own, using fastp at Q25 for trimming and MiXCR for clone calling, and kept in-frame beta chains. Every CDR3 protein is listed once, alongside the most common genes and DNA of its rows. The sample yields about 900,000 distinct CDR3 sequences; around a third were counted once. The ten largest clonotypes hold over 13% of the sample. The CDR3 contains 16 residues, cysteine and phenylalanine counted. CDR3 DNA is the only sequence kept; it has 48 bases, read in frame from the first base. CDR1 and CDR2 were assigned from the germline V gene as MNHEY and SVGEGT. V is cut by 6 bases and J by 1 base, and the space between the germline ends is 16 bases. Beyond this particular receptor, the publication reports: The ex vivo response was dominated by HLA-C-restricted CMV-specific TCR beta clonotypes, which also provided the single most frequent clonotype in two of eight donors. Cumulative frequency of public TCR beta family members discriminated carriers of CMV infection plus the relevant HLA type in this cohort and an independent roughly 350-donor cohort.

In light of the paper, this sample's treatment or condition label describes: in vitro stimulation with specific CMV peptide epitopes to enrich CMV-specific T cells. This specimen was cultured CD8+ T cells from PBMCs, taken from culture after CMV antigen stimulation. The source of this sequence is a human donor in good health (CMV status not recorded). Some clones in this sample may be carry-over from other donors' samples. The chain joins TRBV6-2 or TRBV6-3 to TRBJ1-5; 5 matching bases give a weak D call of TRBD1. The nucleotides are TGTGCCAGCAGGTCCCTCGGGGGTAGAAGCAATCAGCCCCAGCATTTT. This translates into CASRSLGGRSNQPQHF.